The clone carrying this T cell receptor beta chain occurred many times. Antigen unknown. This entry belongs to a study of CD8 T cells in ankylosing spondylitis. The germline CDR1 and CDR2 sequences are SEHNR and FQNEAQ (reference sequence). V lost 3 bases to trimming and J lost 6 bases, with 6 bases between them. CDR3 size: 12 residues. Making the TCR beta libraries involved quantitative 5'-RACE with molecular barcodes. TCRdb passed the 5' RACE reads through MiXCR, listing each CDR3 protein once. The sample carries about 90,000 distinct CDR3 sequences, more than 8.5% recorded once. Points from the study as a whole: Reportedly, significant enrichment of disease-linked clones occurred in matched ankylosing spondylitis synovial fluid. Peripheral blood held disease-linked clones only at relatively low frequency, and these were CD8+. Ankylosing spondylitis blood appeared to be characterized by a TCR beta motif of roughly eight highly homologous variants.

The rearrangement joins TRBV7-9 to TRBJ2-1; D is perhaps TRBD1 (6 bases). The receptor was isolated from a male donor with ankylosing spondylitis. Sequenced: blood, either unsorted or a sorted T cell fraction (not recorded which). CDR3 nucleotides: TGTGCCAGCAGCTTGGACAGCAATGAGCAGTTCTTC. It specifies CASSLDSNEQFF. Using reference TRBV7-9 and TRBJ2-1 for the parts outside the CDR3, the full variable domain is DTGVSQNPRHKITKRGQNVTFRCDPISEHNRLYWYRQTLGQGPEFLTYFQNEAQLEKSRLLSDRFSAERPKGSFSTLEIQRTEQGDSAMYLCASSLDSNEQFFGPGTRLTVL.